This record looks at one T cell receptor beta chain sequence and its context. The source of the sample is a study of cytomegalovirus exposure and HLA in healthy donors. Study summary: Earlier, 150 million to 200 million T cells were analyzed, and some 120 million unique TCR beta sequences were found among them.

The PCR contained 60 Vbeta and 13 Jbeta primers. Repertoires were generated with immunoSEQ multiplex PCR, while TCRdb's copy carries only in-frame clones and drops some. The sample has roughly 180,000 clones; 75% to 80% are singletons. Germline CDR1 is MNHEY and CDR2 is SMNVEV (reference sequence). V shed 8 bases and J shed 2 bases, with 10 bases lying between them. The CDR3 sequence is 12 residues long. Sequenced: PBMCs. This clonotype was sampled from a woman under 40 in good health and CMV-seropositive. V is TRBV27 and J is TRBJ2-7; D may be TRBD2 (5 bases). CDR3 loop: CASGYGAYEQYF. The CDR3 DNA is TGTGCCAGCGGCTACGGGGCCTACGAGCAGTACTTC.